The rows below give T cell receptor beta chains drawn from one sample of a study of cytomegalovirus exposure and HLA in healthy donors. Assay used: immunoSEQ multiplex PCR; TCRdb lists only in-frame clones, some missing. Here the sample spans approximately 210,000 clones, approximately 86% being singletons. The source material was PBMCs. Receptor source: a woman between 18 and 30 years old in good health and CMV-seronegative. CDR3s include the opening cysteine and the closing phenylalanine or tryptophan. A D gene is named only where the DNA matches it firmly. Some rows mark clone size as missing; the rest say once, few, many or name a class of expanded clone.

v_call: TRBV2; d_call: TRBD1; clone_size: few; j_call: TRBJ2-7; cdr3_nt: TGTGCCAGCTGGGGAATCGGGACAGGATCCTACGAGCAGTACTTC; cdr3_aa: CASWGIGTGSYEQYF
v_call: TRBV9; d_call: -; clone_size: -; j_call: TRBJ2-3; cdr3_nt: TGTGCCAGCAGTAAGCGCACAGATACGCAGTATTTT; cdr3_aa: CASSKRTDTQYF
v_call: TRBV4-1; d_call: -; clone_size: -; j_call: TRBJ2-3; cdr3_nt: TGCGCCAGCAGCCAAGGCTATTTAGATACGCAGTATTTT; cdr3_aa: CASSQGYLDTQYF
v_call: TRBV23-1; d_call: TRBD1; clone_size: -; j_call: TRBJ2-3; cdr3_nt: TGCGCCAGCAGCCCTGGTGGGACAGGGCAAACGGTAGATACGCAGTATTTT; cdr3_aa: CASSPGGTGQTVDTQYF
v_call: TRBV27; d_call: -; clone_size: few; j_call: TRBJ1-2; cdr3_nt: TGTGCCAGCAGTTTATCGGAGAGTTGGCCTAATGGCTACACCTTC; cdr3_aa: CASSLSESWPNGYTF
v_call: TRBV5-1; d_call: TRBD2; clone_size: -; j_call: TRBJ2-1; cdr3_nt: TGCGCCAGCAGCTTGGCGGCTAGCGGGACTGGGGTATTAAAGTTCTTC; cdr3_aa: CASSLAASGTGVLKFF
v_call: TRBV13; d_call: -; clone_size: -; j_call: TRBJ2-4; cdr3_nt: TGTGCCACCGAGGAGGCAGGGGTGTCCAAAAACATTCAGTACTTC; cdr3_aa: CATEEAGVSKNIQYF
v_call: TRBV2; d_call: TRBD1; clone_size: -; j_call: TRBJ2-7; cdr3_nt: TGTGCCAGCAGGGCAGGGGGCGCATTCTTGGGAGAGCAGTACTTC; cdr3_aa: CASRAGGAFLGEQYF
v_call: TRBV30; d_call: -; clone_size: -; j_call: TRBJ2-7; cdr3_nt: TGTGCCTGGAGTCTAGGAAGTGGAACCTACGAGCAGTACTTC; cdr3_aa: CAWSLGSGTYEQYF
v_call: TRBV29-1; d_call: TRBD1; clone_size: -; j_call: TRBJ2-7; cdr3_nt: TGCAGCGTGGCGGACAGGCCGGCCTACGAGCAGTACTTC; cdr3_aa: CSVADRPAYEQYF
v_call: TRBV19; d_call: -; clone_size: -; j_call: TRBJ2-2; cdr3_nt: TGTGCCAGTAGTTTGGGCCCCGGGAGCACCGGGGAGCTGTTTTTT; cdr3_aa: CASSLGPGSTGELFF
v_call: TRBV27; d_call: -; clone_size: -; j_call: TRBJ1-4; cdr3_nt: TGTGCCAGCAGTTTATCCCAGCGCCCGGGAACTAATGAAAAACTGTTTTTT; cdr3_aa: CASSLSQRPGTNEKLFF
v_call: TRBV27; d_call: TRBD2; clone_size: -; j_call: TRBJ2-2; cdr3_nt: TGTGCCAGCAGTTTATTATCACTAGCGAGGCTCCCCGGGGAGCTGTTTTTT; cdr3_aa: CASSLLSLARLPGELFF
v_call: TRBV27; d_call: -; clone_size: -; j_call: TRBJ1-2; cdr3_nt: TGTGCCAGCAGTTTATCCCGAGGTTTTGGACTGAACTATGGCTACACCTTC; cdr3_aa: CASSLSRGFGLNYGYTF
v_call: TRBV7-9; d_call: TRBD2; clone_size: once; j_call: TRBJ2-1; cdr3_nt: TGTGCCAGCAGCCCACCCGGGACTAGCGGTTCTAATGAGCAGTTCTTC; cdr3_aa: CASSPPGTSGSNEQFF
v_call: TRBV28; d_call: TRBD1; clone_size: -; j_call: TRBJ2-5; cdr3_nt: TGTGCCAGCAGTTTTTGGCAGGGGGTAGAGACCCAGTACTTC; cdr3_aa: CASSFWQGVETQYF
v_call: TRBV5-1; d_call: -; clone_size: -; j_call: TRBJ1-2; cdr3_nt: TGCGCCAGCAGCCCCGAGGGGGGGAATGGCTACACCTTC; cdr3_aa: CASSPEGGNGYTF
v_call: TRBV18; d_call: -; clone_size: -; j_call: TRBJ1-1; cdr3_nt: TGTGCCAGCTCGGCGGGGGGCAACACTGAAGCTTTCTTT; cdr3_aa: CASSAGGNTEAFF
v_call: TRBV19; d_call: -; clone_size: -; j_call: TRBJ1-1; cdr3_nt: TGTGCCAGTAGTATAGGACAGGCCTATTCGGAAGCTTTCTTT; cdr3_aa: CASSIGQAYSEAFF
v_call: TRBV13; d_call: TRBD1; clone_size: -; j_call: TRBJ2-7; cdr3_nt: TGTGCCAGCAGCACCCGGGACAGGCAGTACGAGCAGTACTTC; cdr3_aa: CASSTRDRQYEQYF
v_call: TRBV13; d_call: TRBD2; clone_size: -; j_call: TRBJ2-3; cdr3_nt: TGTGCCAGCAGCTCTCCGGGACTAGCGGGAGATGGGGCTGGCACAGATACGCAGTATTTT; cdr3_aa: CASSSPGLAGDGAGTDTQYF
v_call: TRBV29-1; d_call: -; clone_size: -; j_call: TRBJ2-7; cdr3_nt: TGCAGCGGTCAACGGGGTGGGCTAGGAAACGAGCAGTACTTC; cdr3_aa: CSGQRGGLGNEQYF